One sample yielded the 20 T cell receptor beta chains listed below, sequenced in a study of blood T cells in healthy people across ages. The second PCR ran about 7 to 12 cycles with a sample-barcoded 5' primer and J-beta primers. TCRdb used MiXCR to reprocess the 5' RACE reads, holding one entry per CDR3 protein. The profile shows 1.5 million to 2 million distinct CDR3 sequences, 39% of them singletons. What was sequenced was blood. These receptors came from a human donor in good health.

The rearrangement uses TRBV20-1 and TRBJ2-5, with a tentative D call TRBD1 (7 bases). V gave up 0 bases and J gave up 5 bases, with 13 bases separating them. The germline V gene encodes CDR1 DFQATT and CDR2 SNEGSKA (reference sequence). The CDR3 is 14 residues long. This chain's CDR3 is CSARDEGAGETQYF. The DNA of the CDR3 is TGCAGTGCTAGAGATGAGGGGGCGGGGGAGACCCAGTACTTC.

The chain is built from TRBV5-1 and TRBJ2-5, with TRBD2 matching 8 bases. The J call may be faulty, since TRBJ2-7 better matches the DNA end. Germline CDR1 and CDR2: SGHRS and YFSETQ. The CDR3 has 14 amino acids. The CDR3 DNA reads as TGCGCCAGCAGCTGGGGGCGGGGGGCTAACGAGCAGTACTTC. Protein product: CASSWGRGANEQYF.

This clonotype came up once. DNA of the CDR3: TGCAGCTCCCCGGAGCTGGGGCAGGACTATGGCTACACCTTC. Protein: CSSPELGQDYGYTF. The chain carries TRBV20-1 and TRBJ1-2; possible D gene TRBD1, 5 bases. The CDR3 has 14 residues. Germline V gene lookup returns CDR1 DFQATT and CDR2 SNEGSKA (reference sequence).

V and J are TRBV12-3 or TRBV12-4 and TRBJ2-7; the match to TRBD2 covers 12 bases. Trimming took 5 bases from V and 3 from J; bases not matched to a gene: 5. The CDR3 spans 15 residues. This CDR3 is CASSLTSGGFYEQYF. The CDR3 coding sequence is TGTGCCAGCAGTCTGACTAGCGGGGGTTTCTACGAGCAGTACTTC.

V gene TRBV7-2 combines with J gene TRBJ2-3; TRBD2 matches 11 bases. Germline CDR1 is SGHTA and CDR2 is FQGNSA. V trimming: 6 bases; J trimming: 0 bases; junction bases outside the gene matches: 14. The CDR3 has 19 residues. The CDR3 nucleotides read TGTGCCAGCAGTCTCTCCGGAACTAGCGGGGGCCTTAGCACAGATACGCAGTATTTT. This translates into CASSLSGTSGGLSTDTQYF.

In its sample, this clonotype was seen a few times. The chain is built from TRBV12-3 or TRBV12-4 and TRBJ2-3; the D is unclear. CDR3 size: 12 residues. V lost 7 bases and J lost 6, with 11 bases in between. For the CDR3, the DNA is TGTGCCAGCACCCTATTGCTGGATACGCAGTATTTT. This translates into CASTLLLDTQYF.

The gene calls are TRBV28 and TRBJ2-4; D ambiguous. V lost 6 bases and J 0 bases, leaving 15 bases between the germline ends. Germline V gene data show CDR1 as MDHEN and CDR2 as SYDVKM. The CDR3 is made up of 16 amino acids. CDR3 loop: CASSQIGELAKNIQYF. CDR3 DNA sequence: TGTGCCAGCAGCCAGATTGGGGAACTAGCCAAAAACATTCAGTACTTC.

The chain combines TRBV24-1 with TRBJ2-1; D not certain. Germline values: CDR1 KGHDR, CDR2 SFDVKD. The CDR3 sequence is 19 residues long. Trimming removed 4 bases from V and 0 bases from J, with 21 bases in between. CDR3 protein: CATSETLLDRQSSYNEQFF. DNA for the CDR3: TGTGCCACCAGTGAAACACTACTTGACCGTCAGAGCTCCTACAATGAGCAGTTCTTC.

This clonotype has a handful of counts. This rearrangement joins TRBV7-8 to TRBJ2-3; the D call may be TRBD1 or TRBD2 (6 bases each). The CDR3 has 14 amino acids. V dropped 8 bases and J dropped 2 bases, with 14 bases sitting between them. Per germline, CDR1 SGHVS and CDR2 FQNEAQ. The CDR3 region is CASGTGTSTDTQYF. The CDR3 coding sequence is TGTGCCAGCGGGACTGGGACATCCACAGATACGCAGTATTTT.

The CDR3 coding sequence is TGCGCCAGCAGCTCGGATACGGGACAGTTCTATGGCTACACCTTC. Translation: CASSSDTGQFYGYTF. The chain couples TRBV5-1 to TRBJ1-2; 7 nucleotides match TRBD1. This CDR3 region has 15 residues. Unmatched junction bases numbered 9, after V lost 3 bases and J lost 4 bases. Germline V gene data show CDR1 as SGHRS and CDR2 as YFSETQ.

The genes are TRBV7-3 and TRBJ2-2, with D tentatively TRBD2 (6 bases). V lost 3 bases and J 7 bases, leaving 12 bases between the germline ends. This CDR3 region has 14 residues. Germline lookup yields CDR1 SGHTA and CDR2 FQGTGA. CDR3 DNA sequence: TGTGCCAGCAGCTTGGGGCGGGGTTTCGGGGAGCTGTTTTTT. As protein: CASSLGRGFGELFF. The full variable domain, completed using reference TRBV7-3 and TRBJ2-2, is GAGVSQTPSNKVTEKGKYVELRCDPISGHTALYWYRQSLGQGPEFLIYFQGTGAADDSGLPNDRFFAVRPEGSVSTLKIQRTERGDSAVYLCASSLGRGFGELFFGEGSRLTVL.

V gene TRBV11-3 combines with J gene TRBJ2-5; 9 positions agree with TRBD2. The germline CDR1 and CDR2 sequences are SGHNT and YENEEA. The CDR3 is 16 amino acids. Trimming at V came to 3 bases and at J to 11 bases, leaving 16 bases not matched to a gene. CDR3 bases: TGTGCCAGCAGCTTTAGAACCGGGACTAGCCCGGTCGCGCAGTACTTC. Protein: CASSFRTGTSPVAQYF.

V and J are TRBV10-3 and TRBJ2-1, with 13 bases aligning to TRBD2. V lost 1 base, J lost 4 bases, and 4 bases stayed unmatched. Looked up from germline, CDR1 is ENHRY and CDR2 is SYGVKD. The CDR3 is 17 residues long. In DNA, the CDR3 is TGTGCCATCAGTGAGTTGGGGACTAGCGGGGATTACAATGAGCAGTTCTTC. It specifies CAISELGTSGDYNEQFF.

V and J are TRBV11-2 and TRBJ1-2, with a weak D call TRBD1 (6 bases). CDR1 and CDR2 (germline): SGHAT, FQNNGV. CDR3 length: 15 residues. The ends were cut back, 5 bases at V and 1 base at J, with 14 bases in the middle. The CDR3 sequence is CASSPTGDNNYGYTF. The CDR3 bases are TGTGCCAGCAGCCCTACTGGGGACAATAACTATGGCTACACCTTC. The full variable domain, rest sourced from reference TRBV11-2 and TRBJ1-2, is EAGVAQSPRYKIIEKRQSVAFWCNPISGHATLYWYQQILGQGPKLLIQFQNNGVVDDSQLPKDRFSAERLKGVDSTLKIQPAKLEDSAVYLCASSPTGDNNYGYTFGSGTRLTVV.

The chain recombines TRBV7-9 with TRBJ2-3; D remains ambiguous. CDR1 is SEHNR, CDR2 FQNEAQ, per germline (reference sequence). Trimming took off 7 bases at V and 2 bases at J, with 10 bases between the two ends. The length of the CDR3 is 13 residues. The CDR3 DNA reads TGTGCCAGCAACTGGTATGACACAGATACGCAGTATTTT. It codes for CASNWYDTDTQYF.

V is TRBV20-1 and J is TRBJ2-3; 8 nucleotides match TRBD2. CDR1 DFQATT and CDR2 SNEGSKA come from the germline V gene (reference sequence). V shed 6 bases and J 0 bases; nucleotides not matched to a gene: 8. This CDR3 is 15 amino acids long. The CDR3 DNA reads as TGCAGTGCGACCTTAGCGGGGACTAGCACAGATACGCAGTATTTT. Its translation is CSATLAGTSTDTQYF.

The V call is TRBV10-3, the J call TRBJ2-7, with a possible D match to TRBD1 (6 bases). CDR1 ENHRY and CDR2 SYGVKD come from the germline V gene. The V gene lost 3 bases and the J gene lost 4 bases, with 10 bases spanning the gap. The length of the CDR3 is 13 residues. The CDR3, as DNA: TGTGCCATCAGTGAACAGGGACGGTACGAGCAGTACTTC. Translating it yields CAISEQGRYEQYF.

This clonotype was counted between two and nine times. The chain carries TRBV3-1 and TRBJ1-5; D is ambiguous. V was shortened by 1 base and J by 7 bases, with 8 bases between the two germline ends. This CDR3 has 13 amino acids. Per germline, CDR1 LGHDT and CDR2 YNNKEL (reference sequence). The CDR3 protein is CASSQGRWQPQHF. CDR3 DNA sequence: TGTGCCAGCAGCCAAGGGAGGTGGCAGCCCCAGCATTTT.

J is TRBJ2-2 and V is TRBV4-1; D is possibly TRBD2 (5 bases). Trimming stripped 3 bases from V and 5 bases from J, with 10 bases between. Looked up from germline, CDR1 is MGHRA and CDR2 is YSYEKL. The CDR3 runs to 14 residues. The CDR3 DNA reads TGCGCCAGCAGCCACGGTCCGGGGACCGGGGAGCTGTTTTTT. Translating it yields CASSHGPGTGELFF.

CDR3: CASSPRTGMWLSEAFF. The CDR3 DNA sequence: TGTGCCAGCAGTCCTCGGACAGGAATGTGGTTGAGTGAAGCTTTCTTT. The rearrangement uses TRBV12-3 or TRBV12-4 and TRBJ1-1, with TRBD1 matching over 7 bases. The CDR3 is 16 residues long. Losses at the gene ends were 5 bases for V and 7 bases for J; bases not matched to a gene: 16.